Listed here are 7 T cell receptor beta chains from one sample, sequenced in a study of T cells in Graves' hyperthyroidism and ophthalmopathy. Amplification of TCR beta CDR3 regions was performed using RNA transcripts as template. First-round RT-PCR targeting the TCR CDR3 was performed with the HTBI primer set. Via MiXCR, TCRdb re-called the multiplex PCR reads, giving one row per CDR3 protein. In the table there are fewer than 650,000 distinct CDR3 sequences, 14% of which are singletons. Material: blood. The receptors originated from a woman younger than 35 with Graves' ophthalmopathy.

The chain links TRBV9 to TRBJ2-1; D not resolved. Per germline, CDR1 SGDLS and CDR2 YYNGEE. The ends were cut back, 3 bases at V and 1 base at J, with 5 bases in the middle. The CDR3 totals 13 residues. This chain's CDR3 is CASSGWSYNEQFF. In nucleotides, the CDR3 is TGTGCCAGCAGCGGCTGGTCCTACAATGAGCAGTTCTTC.

This clonotype was recorded at least ten times. V usage is TRBV6-2 or TRBV6-3 and J usage is TRBJ1-2; tentatively, D is TRBD1 (6 bases). Germline lookup yields CDR1 MNHEY and CDR2 SVGEGT. The CDR3 covers 16 residues. V was clipped by 0 bases and J by 2 bases, with 13 bases between them. The CDR3: CASSYSSVDRNYGYTF. The CDR3 coding sequence is TGTGCCAGCAGTTACTCGAGTGTGGACAGAAACTATGGCTACACCTTC.

This clonotype was observed at least ten times. The V and J genes are TRBV30 and TRBJ1-1, with D perhaps TRBD1 (5 bases). The CDR3 is 14 amino acids. V was trimmed by 2 bases and J by 0 bases, leaving 10 bases between them. Germline CDR1 is GTSNPN and CDR2 is SVGIG (reference sequence). The CDR3 loop reads CAWSSGRVNTEAFF. For the CDR3, the DNA is TGTGCCTGGAGTTCAGGGCGGGTGAACACTGAAGCTTTCTTT.

This clonotype appeared many times. The chain combines TRBV20-1 with TRBJ2-3, with 8 nucleotides matching TRBD2. J gave up 5 bases and V 5 bases, and 9 bases lay outside the gene matches. CDR1 and CDR2 (germline): DFQATT, SNEGSKA (reference sequence). The CDR3 consists of 14 residues. In nucleotides, the CDR3 is TGCAGTGCTTTAGCGGGGCAGGGGAGAGATACGCAGTATTTT. Translating it yields CSALAGQGRDTQYF.

A few counts support this clonotype. The V gene is TRBV7-9, the J gene TRBJ2-7; unclear D gene. This CDR3 contains 12 residues. Germline-derived CDR1 and CDR2 are SEHNR and FQNEAQ (reference sequence). The V and J ends lost 3 bases and 2 bases respectively, with 5 bases between them. CDR3 DNA sequence: TGTGCCAGCAGCTTCGCGACCTACGAGCAGTACTTC. It yields the protein CASSFATYEQYF. Drawing the rest from reference TRBV7-9 and TRBJ2-7, the complete variable domain is DTGVSQNPRHKITKRGQNVTFRCDPISEHNRLYWYRQTLGQGPEFLTYFQNEAQLEKSRLLSDRFSAERPKGSFSTLEIQRTEQGDSAMYLCASSFATYEQYFGPGTRLTVT.

This clonotype was counted many times. The chain employs TRBV27 and TRBJ2-7, with TRBD1 as a possible D gene (6 bases). There are 17 residues in the CDR3. Trimming left V 3 bases short and J 4 bases short, with 22 bases between. Germline V gene data show CDR1 as MNHEY and CDR2 as SMNVEV (reference sequence). This CDR3 reads CASSFRGPQGTRYEQYF. For the CDR3, the DNA is TGTGCCAGCAGTTTTAGGGGCCCACAGGGTACCAGATACGAGCAGTACTTC.

This clonotype was seen ten or more times. Here the CDR3 reads CASSPQEAKNIQYF. CDR3 DNA: TGTGCCAGCAGCCCCCAGGAGGCCAAAAACATTCAGTACTTC. The chain joins TRBV3-1 to TRBJ2-4; D gene ambiguous. Germline V gene lookup returns CDR1 LGHDT and CDR2 YNNKEL (reference sequence). The CDR3 covers 14 residues. The V gene lost 4 bases and the J gene lost 1 base, with 8 bases spanning the gap.